Reported below is one T cell receptor beta chain. The record originates from a study of T cell responses to AZD1222 COVID-19 vaccine. Libraries were prepared by immunoSEQ multiplex PCR; TCRdb keeps only in-frame clonotypes and omits some of them. This table holds around 120,000 clones, 70% to 90% found once. Germline-derived CDR1 and CDR2 are SGHTA and FQGNSA. The CDR3 loop spans 19 amino acids. V lost 0 bases and J 0 bases, leaving 19 bases between the germline ends. This sample comprised peripheral blood, obtained on day 0 of MenACWY control vaccination. This TCR derives from an adult in good health. This chain links TRBV7-2 with TRBJ2-3; no clear D gene. This chain's CDR3 is CASSLAYGPTHESTDTQYF. The CDR3 DNA reads TGTGCCAGCAGCTTAGCGTATGGCCCGACACACGAGAGCACAGATACGCAGTATTTT. The full variable domain, rest sourced from reference TRBV7-2 and TRBJ2-3, is GAGVSQSPSNKVTEKGKDVELRCDPISGHTALYWYRQSLGQGLEFLIYFQGNSAPDKSGLPSDRFSAERTGGSVSTLTIQRTQQEDSAVYLCASSLAYGPTHESTDTQYFGPGTRLTVL.